Below, 24 T cell receptor beta chains from the same sample are listed, as sequenced in a study of T-cell reconstitution after alpha-beta-depleted transplantation in children listed by TCRdb under 2016. Taken with the paper, the label for treatment or condition translates to: allogeneic hematopoietic cell transplantation with graft depleted of TCRalphabeta T cells and CD19 B cells. The library came from PCR. TCRdb lists the instrument as Illumina HiSeq 2500. TCR libraries were prepared with molecular barcoding, using unique molecular identifiers to normalize TCRbeta repertoire quantification. In TCRdb, the public reads were trimmed at Q25 with fastp and aligned with MiXCR, with productive beta chains retained. Rows are combined by CDR3 protein, so each entry shows the most common genes and DNA. For this sample there are 700,000 to 950,000 distinct CDR3 sequences; around 15% appear just once. The top ten clonotypes cover roughly 5% of the sample.

The sequenced sample was PBMCs, mostly from graft donor cells, obtained 360 days after TCRalphabeta/CD19-depleted stem cell transplant. Source of these receptors: a male patient between 5 and 17 years old who had a stem cell transplant for acute lymphoblastic leukemia, so the T cells may come from the graft donor.

V and J are TRBV9 and TRBJ2-3; D gene uncertain. The germline CDR1 and CDR2 sequences are SGDLS and YYNGEE. CDR3 length: 13 amino acids. Trimming took 4 bases from V and 6 from J, leaving 12 bases between them. The CDR3 protein is CASSPRWLDTQYF. Written as DNA, the CDR3 is TGTGCCAGCAGCCCGCGGTGGCTTGATACGCAGTATTTT.

The chain couples TRBV5-6 to TRBJ1-6, with a possible D match to TRBD1 (5 bases). The germline CDR1 and CDR2 sequences are SGHDT and YYEEEE. This CDR3 has 14 amino acids. V was pared by 1 base and J by 10 bases, with 12 bases between. In DNA, the CDR3 is TGTGCCAGCAGCTTGACCGGGGGTCGGTCACCCCTCCACTTT. Translated: CASSLTGGRSPLHF.

This clonotype was seen ten or more times. The chain carries TRBV6-5 and TRBJ1-4, with a possible D match to TRBD1 (6 bases). Germline V gene sequence: CDR1 MNHEY, CDR2 SVGAGI. The CDR3 has 15 amino acids. Trimming cost V 4 bases and J 0 bases, with 9 bases left between them. Written as DNA, the CDR3 is TGTGCCAGCAGTTTTACAGGGACAACTAATGAAAAACTGTTTTTT. Residues: CASSFTGTTNEKLFF.

The chain combines TRBV7-9 with TRBJ2-1, with 7 nucleotides matching TRBD2. Germline CDR1 SEHNR, CDR2 FQNEAQ (reference sequence). This CDR3 has 15 amino acids. Trimming took 5 bases from V and 7 from J; bases not matched to a gene: 11. The CDR3 sequence is CASSRGAGAGNEQFF. CDR3 nucleotides: TGTGCCAGCAGCCGAGGGGCGGGAGCTGGGAATGAGCAGTTCTTC. Variable domain in full (rest from reference TRBV7-9 and TRBJ2-1): DTGVSQNPRHKITKRGQNVTFRCDPISEHNRLYWYRQTLGQGPEFLTYFQNEAQLEKSRLLSDRFSAERPKGSFSTLEIQRTEQGDSAMYLCASSRGAGAGNEQFFGPGTRLTVL.

This chain connects TRBV9 to TRBJ2-3; D remains unclear. The germline V gene encodes CDR1 SGDLS and CDR2 YYNGEE. This CDR3 region has 14 residues. With 4 bases removed from V and 1 base from J, the gap between germline ends came to 10 bases. This CDR3 is CASSPWQGTDTQYF. CDR3 nucleotide sequence: TGTGCCAGCAGCCCATGGCAGGGCACAGATACGCAGTATTTT.

This clonotype has more than one count but fewer than ten. The gene calls are TRBV18 and TRBJ2-3; TRBD1 agrees at 7 bases. The CDR3 sequence is 18 residues long. The trim removed 0 bases at V and 3 bases at J, leaving 12 bases unmatched. Germline V gene sequence: CDR1 KGHSH, CDR2 LQKENI. CDR3 region: CASSPPGGLGERTDTQYF. The CDR3 coding sequence is TGTGCCAGCTCACCACCAGGGGGCTTAGGAGAAAGGACAGATACGCAGTATTTT.

The chain joins TRBV10-1 to TRBJ2-7; D unclear. CDR3 length equals 12 residues. Germline V lookup: CDR1 WNHNN, CDR2 SYGVQD (reference sequence). V was pared by 0 bases and J by 5 bases, with 5 bases between. For the CDR3, the DNA is TGCGCCAGCAGTGAGTCCTCAGACGAGCAGTACTTC. This gives the protein CASSESSDEQYF.

This sequence joins TRBV7-6 and TRBJ1-1; 10 bases map to TRBD1. V shed 1 base, J shed 1 base, and the junction held 12 bases outside the gene matches. Germline CDR1 SGHVS, CDR2 FNYEAQ. This CDR3 is 19 amino acids long. The CDR3 nucleotides read TGTGCCAGCAGCTTAGGCCTCCGGGACAGGGGCCAGGAGAACACTGAAGCTTTCTTT. This sequence encodes CASSLGLRDRGQENTEAFF. The complete variable domain, with remaining parts taken from reference TRBV7-6 and TRBJ1-1, reads GAGVSQSPRYKVTKRGQDVALRCDPISGHVSLYWYRQALGQGPEFLTYFNYEAQQDKSGLPNDRFSAERPEGSISTLTIQRTEQRDSAMYRCASSLGLRDRGQENTEAFFGQGTRLTVV.

This clonotype was observed a handful of times. The V call is TRBV6-5, the J call TRBJ2-5, with TRBD1 matching over 8 bases. The CDR3 is 12 amino acids. The J segment lost 5 bases and the V segment lost 10 bases, leaving 6 bases of the junction unmatched. Germline V gives CDR1 MNHEY, CDR2 SVGAGI. The CDR3 coding sequence is TGTGCCACCACAGGGGGTTATGAGACCCAGTACTTC. This gives the protein CATTGGYETQYF.

CDR3 DNA sequence: TGCGCCAGCAGCTTGGAAACAATAGCTTACAATGAGCAGTTCTTC. Residues: CASSLETIAYNEQFF. The chain employs TRBV5-1 and TRBJ2-1; D is undetermined. The V end lost 0 bases, the J end lost 4 bases, and 11 bases lay between the germline ends. In germline, CDR1 is SGHRS, CDR2 YFSETQ. The CDR3 spans 15 residues.

The V gene is TRBV11-3, the J gene TRBJ2-3; D uncertain. Germline V lookup: CDR1 SGHNT, CDR2 YENEEA. Trimming shortened V by 1 base and J by 2 bases, and 10 bases separated the two germline ends. CDR3 length: 15 residues. CDR3 in DNA: TGTGCCAGCAGCTTAGGGAATCTCTCCACAGATACGCAGTATTTT. Protein: CASSLGNLSTDTQYF.

This rearrangement joins TRBV5-1 to TRBJ2-1; D is uncertain. The V end lost 4 bases, the J end lost 3 bases, and 5 bases lay between the germline ends. Germline CDR1 and CDR2: SGHRS and YFSETQ. This CDR3 spans 12 amino acids. The CDR3 bases are TGCGCCAGCAGCAACGACTACAATGAGCAGTTCTTC. This encodes CASSNDYNEQFF.

This clonotype was picked up a small number of times. V usage is TRBV5-6 and J usage is TRBJ2-7, with 7 nucleotides matching TRBD1. V was clipped by 4 bases and J by 1 base; unmatched bases: 5. The CDR3 is 14 residues long. The germline V gene has CDR1 SGHDT and CDR2 YYEEEE. The CDR3 spells CASSTGQLSYEQYF. Written as DNA, the CDR3 is TGTGCCAGCAGCACGGGACAGCTTTCCTACGAGCAGTACTTC.

This clonotype was observed a handful of times. This may come from a read error, since a much larger clone is one base off. The chain recombines TRBV11-1 with TRBJ2-1; D not certain. Deletions cut 5 bases from V and 5 bases from J, with 4 bases between. The CDR3 spans 11 residues. CDR1 is SGHAT, CDR2 FQDESV, per germline (reference sequence). The CDR3 DNA reads as TGTGCCAGCAGCGAAGACAATGAGCAGTTCTTC. It yields the protein CASSEDNEQFF. The full variable domain, with the rest looked up from reference TRBV11-1 and TRBJ2-1, is EAEVAQSPRYKITEKSQAVAFWCDPISGHATLYWYRQILGQGPELLVQFQDESVVDDSQLPKDRFSAERLKGVDSTLKIQPAELGDSAMYLCASSEDNEQFFGPGTRLTVL.

This clonotype was seen at least ten times. This chain uses TRBV7-9 with TRBJ2-5; D ambiguous. The CDR3 has 14 amino acids. Trimming stripped 5 bases from V and 0 bases from J, with 10 bases between. Germline CDR1 and CDR2: SEHNR and FQNEAQ (reference sequence). The CDR3 here is CASSRTKYQETQYF. The CDR3 nucleotides are TGTGCCAGCAGCAGGACCAAGTACCAAGAGACCCAGTACTTC.

The CDR3 DNA is TGTGCCAGCAGCTTAACGGCAGTGGCAGATACGCAGTATTTT. This gives the protein CASSLTAVADTQYF. The chain employs TRBV5-4 and TRBJ2-3; no clear D gene. V was shortened by 2 bases and J by 4 bases, with 11 bases between the two germline ends. Germline values: CDR1 SGHNT, CDR2 YYREEE (reference sequence). The CDR3 has 14 residues.

This clonotype was observed a few times. The CDR3 bases are TGTGCCAGCAGCCCTTTTAGCGTTCGCTCCTACAATGAGCAGTTCTTC. This encodes CASSPFSVRSYNEQFF. The chain is built from TRBV11-2 and TRBJ2-1; a possible D gene is TRBD2 (5 bases). The CDR3 is made up of 16 amino acids. Germline assignment: CDR1 SGHAT and CDR2 FQNNGV. V shed 5 bases and J shed 0 bases, with 14 bases lying between them.

V is TRBV11-2 and J is TRBJ2-5; 8 bases align to TRBD2. The CDR3 is made up of 14 amino acids. Trimming took 5 bases from V and 5 from J; bases not matched to a gene: 7. CDR1 is SGHAT and CDR2 is FQNNGV in the germline V gene. The CDR3 bases are TGTGCCAGCAGCGCCTGGACTAGCCCCGAGACCCAGTACTTC. It is translated as CASSAWTSPETQYF.

J is TRBJ2-7 and V is TRBV12-3 or TRBV12-4; D may match TRBD1 or TRBD2 (5 bases each). CDR3 size: 14 residues. Trimming shortened V by 6 bases and J by 6 bases, and 18 bases separated the two germline ends. The CDR3 bases are TGTGCCAGCAGCGGGGCGGGCCCGCGAGGCGAGCAGTACTTC. Translation: CASSGAGPRGEQYF.

As to this clonotype: Germline is not matched at one junction end, which may reflect a read error. V usage is TRBV6-5 and J usage is TRBJ1-2; D is undetermined. The CDR3 has 14 amino acids. CDR1 and CDR2 from the germline V gene are MNHEY and SVGAGI. CDR3 sequence (DNA): TGTGCCAGCAGATACTCGGGAAAGGGTAATGGCTACACCTTC. This encodes CASRYSGKGNGYTF.

In this sample, this clonotype turned up many times. The chain is built from TRBV7-9 and TRBJ2-1; 9 bases align to TRBD2. V dropped 1 base and J dropped 2; count of bases not matched to a gene: 3. Germline V CDR1 and CDR2: SEHNR, FQNEAQ (reference sequence). The CDR3 is 16 amino acids. CDR3 region: CASSLVGLATYNEQFF. For the CDR3, the DNA is TGTGCCAGCAGCTTAGTGGGACTAGCTACCTACAATGAGCAGTTCTTC. Supplemented by reference TRBV7-9 and TRBJ2-1, the full variable domain reads DTGVSQNPRHKITKRGQNVTFRCDPISEHNRLYWYRQTLGQGPEFLTYFQNEAQLEKSRLLSDRFSAERPKGSFSTLEIQRTEQGDSAMYLCASSLVGLATYNEQFFGPGTRLTVL.

The J gene is TRBJ2-7, the V gene TRBV12-3 or TRBV12-4; maybe TRBD1 (5 bases). The CDR3 has 14 amino acids. Trimming removed 5 bases from V and 5 bases from J, with 16 bases in between. CDR3 DNA: TGTGCCAGCAGTCCGACAGCCACCACCCACGAGCAGTACTTC. Amino acid sequence: CASSPTATTHEQYF.

This clonotype was seen a handful of times. The CDR3 sequence: CASGRLAGGTDTQYF. CDR3 nucleotide sequence: TGTGCCAGCGGACGACTAGCGGGTGGCACAGATACGCAGTATTTT. The gene calls are TRBV7-9 and TRBJ2-3; 10 bases line up with TRBD2. Germline assignment: CDR1 SEHNR and CDR2 FQNEAQ (reference sequence). Germline trimming cut 8 bases from V and 1 base from J; bases unmatched to any gene: 6. The CDR3 runs 15 residues.

Details on this clonotype: One end of the junction is discordant with germline, which a read error may explain. This sequence joins TRBV20-1 and TRBJ2-1, with 14 bases aligning to TRBD2. Germline assignment: CDR1 DFQATT and CDR2 SNEGSKA (reference sequence). This CDR3 has 15 residues. The CDR3 DNA reads as TGCGGTGCTAGGGCCGGGACTAGCGGGAGCAATGAGCAGTTCTTC. This sequence encodes CGARAGTSGSNEQFF.